The 32 T cell receptor beta chains below all came from one sample that was sequenced in a study of cytomegalovirus exposure and HLA in healthy donors. PCR used 60 Vbeta primers and 13 Jbeta primers. Assay used: immunoSEQ multiplex PCR; TCRdb lists only in-frame clones, some missing. The sample records roughly 100,000 clones, around 80% being singletons. Material: PBMCs. The receptors were gathered from a man younger than 45 in good health and CMV-seronegative.

This clone was observed a handful of times. This chain joins TRBV7-9 and TRBJ1-1; TRBD1 might be the D (6 bases). Germline-derived CDR1 and CDR2 are SEHNR and FQNEAQ (reference sequence). The CDR3 has 15 amino acids. V lost 5 bases and J 4 bases, leaving 17 bases between the germline ends. The CDR3: CASSRPGGQGTEAFF. The CDR3 bases are TGTGCCAGCAGCCGTCCGGGGGGGCAGGGCACTGAAGCTTTCTTT.

The chain is built from TRBV2 and TRBJ1-1; possibly TRBD1 for D (6 bases). Trimming took 6 bases from V and 4 from J, leaving 15 bases between them. Germline V CDR1 and CDR2: SNHLY, FYNNEI. The CDR3 loop spans 14 amino acids. The CDR3 spells CASRGETGSTEAFF. The CDR3 DNA sequence: TGTGCCAGCAGAGGGGAAACAGGGAGCACTGAAGCTTTCTTT.

The V call is TRBV7-3, the J call TRBJ2-2; the D gene is possibly TRBD2 (5 bases). Trimming stripped 0 bases from V and 5 bases from J, with 7 bases between. Germline V CDR1 and CDR2: SGHTA, FQGTGA. This CDR3 spans 14 amino acids. CDR3 in amino acids: CASSLTGETGELFF. For the CDR3, the DNA is TGTGCCAGCAGCTTAACGGGAGAGACCGGGGAGCTGTTTTTT. The full variable domain, rest sourced from reference TRBV7-3 and TRBJ2-2, is GAGVSQTPSNKVTEKGKYVELRCDPISGHTALYWYRQSLGQGPEFLIYFQGTGAADDSGLPNDRFFAVRPEGSVSTLKIQRTERGDSAVYLCASSLTGETGELFFGEGSRLTVL.

This chain joins TRBV6-6 and TRBJ1-5, with D hard to call. The CDR3 has 16 residues. Trimming took 4 bases from V and 0 from J, leaving 13 bases between them. Per the germline V gene, CDR1 is MNHNY and CDR2 is SVGAGI (reference sequence). The CDR3 bases are TGTGCCAGCAGTTCCGGACTACCTGATAGCAATCAGCCCCAGCATTTT. It is translated as CASSSGLPDSNQPQHF.

The chain has TRBV2 and TRBJ2-7, with D hard to call. V was clipped by 5 bases and J by 1 base, with 6 bases between them. The germline V gene encodes CDR1 SNHLY and CDR2 FYNNEI. CDR3 length equals 12 residues. CDR3 residues: CASSPGSYEQYF. The CDR3 DNA follows: TGTGCCAGCAGTCCCGGGTCCTACGAGCAGTACTTC.

The chain joins TRBV27 to TRBJ2-1; TRBD2 is a possible D gene (5 bases). The CDR3 spans 15 residues. Trimming took off 4 bases at V and 0 bases at J, with 10 bases between the two ends. CDR1 is MNHEY and CDR2 is SMNVEV in the germline V gene (reference sequence). CDR3 coding DNA: TGTGCCAGCAGTTACCTAGCAGACTCCTACAATGAGCAGTTCTTC. As protein: CASSYLADSYNEQFF.

The J gene is TRBJ2-2, the V gene TRBV7-9, with D perhaps matching TRBD2 (6 bases). Germline CDR1 reads SEHNR; CDR2 reads FQNEAQ (reference sequence). Trimming left V 4 bases short and J 0 bases short, with 15 bases between. CDR3 length: 17 amino acids. CDR3 residues: CASSSPPGGANTGELFF. In DNA form, the CDR3 reads TGTGCCAGCAGCTCCCCCCCTGGCGGGGCGAACACCGGGGAGCTGTTTTTT.

J is TRBJ2-5 and V is TRBV5-1; 8 bases are a match to TRBD1. CDR1 SGHRS and CDR2 YFSETQ come from the germline V gene. This CDR3 contains 13 residues. J was trimmed by 7 bases and V by 4 bases; bases with no gene match: 6. The CDR3 nucleotides are TGCGCCAGCAGCCCGGACAGGGCCGGGACCCAGTACTTC. Translation gives CASSPDRAGTQYF.

This clone was seen many times. The gene calls are TRBV27 and TRBJ1-5, with 8 bases fitting TRBD1. J gave up 7 bases and V 5 bases, and 10 bases lay outside the gene matches. From germline, CDR1 is MNHEY and CDR2 SMNVEV (reference sequence). The CDR3 sequence is 15 residues long. The CDR3 protein is CASSPRTGRQQPQHF. CDR3 DNA: TGTGCCAGCAGTCCAAGGACAGGGAGGCAGCAGCCCCAGCATTTT.

The rearrangement uses TRBV18 and TRBJ1-1, with TRBD1 matching over 7 bases. Germline V gene sequence: CDR1 KGHSH, CDR2 LQKENI. After removal of 3 bases from V and 8 bases from J, the junction contained 9 bases not matched to a gene. The CDR3 length is 14 residues. The CDR3 sequence is CASSPNRDRLEAFF. The CDR3 DNA follows: TGTGCCAGCTCACCCAATCGGGACAGACTAGAAGCTTTCTTT. Full variable domain (outside the CDR3, taken from reference TRBV18 and TRBJ1-1): NAGVMQNPRHLVRRRGQEARLRCSPMKGHSHVYWYRQLPEEGLKFMVYLQKENIIDESGMPKERFSAEFPKEGPSILRIQQVVRGDSAAYFCASSPNRDRLEAFFGQGTRLTVV.

The chain combines TRBV19 with TRBJ2-7; maybe TRBD1 (6 bases). Between the trimmed V and J ends, which lost 6 bases and 2 bases, there was a span of 17 bases. Germline assignment: CDR1 LNHDA and CDR2 SQIVND (reference sequence). The CDR3 is 15 amino acids. The DNA of the CDR3 is TGTGCCAGTAGGCAGGGGCTAGCCGGACCCTACGAGCAGTACTTC. It yields the protein CASRQGLAGPYEQYF. Full variable domain (remainder filled in from reference TRBV19 and TRBJ2-7): DGGITQSPKYLFRKEGQNVTLSCEQNLNHDAMYWYRQDPGQGLRLIYYSQIVNDFQKGDIAEGYSVSREKKESFPLTVTSAQKNPTAFYLCASRQGLAGPYEQYFGPGTRLTVT.

This clone was detected many times. The chain employs TRBV6-1 and TRBJ1-5; D is perhaps TRBD1 (6 bases). CDR1 and CDR2 (germline): MNHNS, SASEGT. The CDR3 has 13 residues. V dropped 7 bases and J dropped 3 bases, with 10 bases sitting between them. CDR3 residues: CASTGQHNQPQHF. As DNA, the CDR3 is TGTGCCAGCACCGGACAGCACAATCAGCCCCAGCATTTT.

The J gene is TRBJ2-3, the V gene TRBV10-1; no firm D call. Trimming pared 4 bases from V and 6 bases from J, leaving 8 bases between. Germline CDR1 and CDR2: WNHNN and SYGVQD (reference sequence). This CDR3 contains 12 residues. The chain's CDR3 is CASSAPGDTQYF. CDR3 sequence (DNA): TGCGCCAGCAGTGCCCCCGGGGATACGCAGTATTTT.

The chain has TRBV5-1 and TRBJ1-1; D gene ambiguous. CDR1 and CDR2 from the germline V gene are SGHRS and YFSETQ. This CDR3 has 15 amino acids. V lost 0 bases and J lost 1, with 10 bases in between. Written as DNA, the CDR3 is TGCGCCAGCAGCTTGGAGGCGGAGTGGAACACTGAAGCTTTCTTT. As protein: CASSLEAEWNTEAFF. The full variable domain, in which reference TRBV5-1 and TRBJ1-1 provide the parts outside the CDR3, is KAGVTQTPRYLIKTRGQQVTLSCSPISGHRSVSWYQQTPGQGLQFLFEYFSETQRNKGNFPGRFSGRQFSNSRSEMNVSTLELGDSALYLCASSLEAEWNTEAFFGQGTRLTVV.

The chain employs TRBV28 and TRBJ2-7; 8 bases fit TRBD2. V was clipped by 3 bases and J by 5 bases; unmatched bases: 6. The germline gives CDR1 MDHEN, CDR2 SYDVKM. This CDR3 has 14 residues. CDR3 protein: CASSLSPGGDEQYF. CDR3 nucleotide sequence: TGTGCCAGCAGTTTGTCCCCGGGAGGGGACGAGCAGTACTTC. Using reference TRBV28 and TRBJ2-7 for the parts outside the CDR3, the full variable domain is DVKVTQSSRYLVKRTGEKVFLECVQDMDHENMFWYRQDPGLGLRLIYFSYDVKMKEKGDIPEGYSVSREKKERFSLILESASTNQTSMYLCASSLSPGGDEQYFGPGTRLTVT.

The chain has TRBV7-2 and TRBJ2-3; TRBD1 might be the D (6 bases). Trimming took off 3 bases at V and 2 bases at J, with 12 bases between the two ends. Germline assignment: CDR1 SGHTA and CDR2 FQGNSA. The CDR3 spans 15 residues. For the CDR3, the DNA is TGTGCCAGCAGCTTGGGTCAGGGGCCCACAGATACGCAGTATTTT. Encoded protein: CASSLGQGPTDTQYF.

CDR3 coding DNA: TGTGCCAGCAGTCTCGGGAGTGAGACCCAGTACTTC. Translated, it gives CASSLGSETQYF. This chain joins TRBV2 and TRBJ2-5; maybe TRBD2 (6 bases). Deletions cut 5 bases from V and 5 bases from J, with 9 bases between. The germline CDR1 and CDR2 sequences are SNHLY and FYNNEI. The CDR3 sequence is 12 residues long. The entire variable domain, with the rest obtained from reference TRBV2 and TRBJ2-5, is as follows: EPEVTQTPSHQVTQMGQEVILRCVPISNHLYFYWYRQILGQKVEFLVSFYNNEISEKSEIFDDQFSVERPDGSNFTLKIRSTKLEDSAMYFCASSLGSETQYFGPGTRLLVL.

The J gene is TRBJ2-7, the V gene TRBV5-4; weak D call: TRBD2 (5 bases). The CDR3 totals 14 residues. Trimming stripped 5 bases from V and 5 bases from J, with 17 bases between. CDR1 and CDR2 (germline): SGHNT, YYREEE (reference sequence). The CDR3 nucleotides are TGTGCCAGCAGTACGCAGCGGACTTGGGACGAGCAGTACTTC. It is translated as CASSTQRTWDEQYF.

The rearrangement uses TRBV7-2 and TRBJ2-7, with D perhaps TRBD1 (6 bases). V shed 5 bases and J shed 2 bases, with 10 bases lying between them. Germline CDR1 and CDR2: SGHTA and FQGNSA. This CDR3 is 13 amino acids long. CDR3 sequence reads: CASSRDTTYEQYF. DNA of the CDR3: TGTGCCAGCAGCCGGGACACCACCTACGAGCAGTACTTC. The complete variable domain, with remaining parts taken from reference TRBV7-2 and TRBJ2-7, reads GAGVSQSPSNKVTEKGKDVELRCDPISGHTALYWYRQSLGQGLEFLIYFQGNSAPDKSGLPSDRFSAERTGGSVSTLTIQRTQQEDSAVYLCASSRDTTYEQYFGPGTRLTVT.

The chain uses TRBV28 and TRBJ2-1, with TRBD1 identical over 7 bases. From germline, CDR1 is MDHEN and CDR2 SYDVKM. J was trimmed by 4 bases and V by 3 bases; bases with no gene match: 6. The CDR3 contains 15 residues. CDR3 DNA sequence: TGTGCCAGCAGTTTTGTTAGGGGGCTGTACAATGAGCAGTTCTTC. Translating gives CASSFVRGLYNEQFF.

The V and J genes are TRBV2 and TRBJ2-2; D is perhaps TRBD2 (6 bases). From germline, CDR1 is SNHLY and CDR2 FYNNEI. The CDR3 covers 14 residues. Between the trimmed V and J ends, which lost 0 bases and 12 bases, there was a span of 14 bases. In DNA, the CDR3 is TGTGCCAGCAGTGAAGCAGGGACTCCCCTGCAGCTGTTTTTT. Its protein product is CASSEAGTPLQLFF. Full variable domain (remainder filled in from reference TRBV2 and TRBJ2-2): EPEVTQTPSHQVTQMGQEVILRCVPISNHLYFYWYRQILGQKVEFLVSFYNNEISEKSEIFDDQFSVERPDGSNFTLKIRSTKLEDSAMYFCASSEAGTPLQLFFGEGSRLTVL.

This chain connects TRBV5-4 to TRBJ1-3, with D maybe TRBD1 (6 bases). Trimming pared 2 bases from V and 2 bases from J, leaving 11 bases between. The length of the CDR3 is 15 residues. Germline V gene lookup returns CDR1 SGHNT and CDR2 YYREEE (reference sequence). The CDR3 loop is CASSFEQGTGNTIYF. The CDR3 coding sequence is TGTGCCAGCAGCTTCGAACAGGGAACTGGAAACACCATATATTTT.

This sequence joins TRBV19 and TRBJ1-6, with 8 bases identical to TRBD1. CDR3 length: 15 amino acids. V trimming: 5 bases; J trimming: 10 bases; junction bases outside the gene matches: 10. Per the germline V gene, CDR1 is LNHDA and CDR2 is SQIVND (reference sequence). Here the CDR3 reads CASSGSGTGISPLHF. The CDR3, as DNA: TGTGCCAGTAGTGGGTCCGGGACAGGAATCTCACCCCTCCACTTT.

The chain is built from TRBV19 and TRBJ1-6, with a weak D call TRBD1 (5 bases). CDR3 size: 15 residues. V was pared by 8 bases and J by 0 bases, with 11 bases between. The germline CDR1 and CDR2 sequences are LNHDA and SQIVND (reference sequence). This CDR3 reads CASGQGLSYNSPLHF. The DNA for the CDR3 is TGTGCCAGTGGACAAGGGCTCTCCTATAATTCACCCCTCCACTTT.

This rearrangement joins TRBV11-3 to TRBJ2-7; 12 nucleotides match TRBD1. J gave up 6 bases and V 5 bases, and 11 bases lay outside the gene matches. CDR3 size: 16 residues. CDR1 and CDR2 (germline): SGHNT, YENEEA. The CDR3 nucleotides read TGTGCCAGCAGCCACTCAACCGGGACAGGGGGCGGCGAGCAGTACTTC. This encodes CASSHSTGTGGGEQYF.

The chain carries TRBV10-2 and TRBJ1-1; no clear D gene. Trimming cost V 6 bases and J 2 bases, with 22 bases left between them. The CDR3 runs to 17 residues. CDR1 is WSHSY, CDR2 SAAADI, per germline. This CDR3 is CASSLFSGLDLNTEAFF. The CDR3 nucleotides are TGCGCCAGCAGCCTTTTCAGCGGGCTAGACCTCAACACTGAAGCTTTCTTT.

This clone was counted between two and nine times. This chain links TRBV4-3 with TRBJ1-1, with D possibly matching TRBD1 (6 bases). This CDR3 has 17 residues. Germline V gene lookup returns CDR1 LGHNA and CDR2 YSLEER. Trimming left V 0 bases short and J 4 bases short, with 18 bases between. Here the CDR3 DNA reads TGCGCCAGCAGCCAAGAGGCATTCCGGCAGGGGAGCACTGAAGCTTTCTTT. Protein sequence: CASSQEAFRQGSTEAFF.

The chain links TRBV7-2 to TRBJ2-5, with a weak D call TRBD2 (5 bases). CDR1 and CDR2 from the germline V gene are SGHTA and FQGNSA. The CDR3 consists of 15 residues. V was pared by 5 bases and J by 4 bases, with 17 bases between. CDR3 protein: CASSPRLVEGETQYF. CDR3 sequence (DNA): TGTGCCAGCAGCCCCCGACTCGTCGAGGGAGAGACCCAGTACTTC.

The chain uses TRBV6-5 and TRBJ1-2; D is perhaps TRBD1 (5 bases). Trimming took off 6 bases at V and 1 base at J, with 15 bases between the two ends. Germline V lookup: CDR1 MNHEY, CDR2 SVGAGI. This CDR3 has 15 residues. CDR3 in amino acids: CASSTRFRDNYGYTF. The DNA of the CDR3 is TGTGCCAGCAGCACTCGATTCAGGGATAACTATGGCTACACCTTC.

V usage is TRBV9 and J usage is TRBJ2-1; TRBD2 aligns across 7 bases. The CDR3 is made up of 14 amino acids. Germline values: CDR1 SGDLS, CDR2 YYNGEE. Germline trimming cut 4 bases from V and 9 bases from J; bases unmatched to any gene: 10. This CDR3 is CASSPAGQRGEQFF. The CDR3 DNA follows: TGTGCCAGCAGCCCCGCTGGCCAGCGGGGTGAGCAGTTCTTC.

The genes are TRBV5-1 and TRBJ1-2, with a tentative D call TRBD1 (6 bases). Looked up from germline, CDR1 is SGHRS and CDR2 is YFSETQ. The length of the CDR3 is 13 residues. Trimming left V 2 bases short and J 4 bases short, with 9 bases between. CDR3 sequence: CASSFGQPYGYTF. Written as DNA, the CDR3 is TGCGCCAGCAGCTTCGGACAGCCCTATGGCTACACCTTC. Using reference TRBV5-1 and TRBJ1-2 for the parts outside the CDR3, the full variable domain is KAGVTQTPRYLIKTRGQQVTLSCSPISGHRSVSWYQQTPGQGLQFLFEYFSETQRNKGNFPGRFSGRQFSNSRSEMNVSTLELGDSALYLCASSFGQPYGYTFGSGTRLTVV.

This clone was counted a single time. The chain is built from TRBV5-8 and TRBJ2-2, with D hard to call. The germline V gene has CDR1 SGHTS and CDR2 YDEGEE. The CDR3 has 15 residues. Trimming shortened V by 10 bases and J by 0 bases, and 16 bases separated the two germline ends. The CDR3 spells CAASYDKTNTGELFF. CDR3 coding DNA: TGTGCCGCGTCCTATGACAAAACGAACACCGGGGAGCTGTTTTTT.